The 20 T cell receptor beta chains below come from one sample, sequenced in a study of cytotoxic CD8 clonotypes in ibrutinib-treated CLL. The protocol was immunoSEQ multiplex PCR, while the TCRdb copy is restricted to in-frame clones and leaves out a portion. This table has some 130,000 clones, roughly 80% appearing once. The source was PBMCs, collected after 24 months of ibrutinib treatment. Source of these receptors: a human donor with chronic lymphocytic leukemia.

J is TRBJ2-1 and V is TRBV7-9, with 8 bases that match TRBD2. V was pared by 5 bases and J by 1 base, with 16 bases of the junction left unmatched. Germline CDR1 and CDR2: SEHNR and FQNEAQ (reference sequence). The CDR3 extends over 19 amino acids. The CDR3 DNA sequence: TGTGCCAGCAGCCCGAAAGGTCTGGCGGGGGGCCAATCCTACAATGAGCAGTTCTTC. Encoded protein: CASSPKGLAGGQSYNEQFF.

As DNA, the CDR3 is TGTGCCACCAGCACCAACCCTATTAATTCACCCCTCCACTTT. Its protein product is CATSTNPINSPLHF. J is TRBJ1-6 and V is TRBV15; D unresolved. CDR3 length equals 14 residues. V was cut by 4 bases and J by 6 bases, with 10 bases left in between. From germline, CDR1 is LNHNV and CDR2 YYDKDF (reference sequence).

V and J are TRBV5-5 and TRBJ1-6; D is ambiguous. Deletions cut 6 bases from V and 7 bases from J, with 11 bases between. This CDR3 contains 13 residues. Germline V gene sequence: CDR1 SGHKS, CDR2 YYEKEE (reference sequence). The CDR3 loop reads CASTLGWNSPLHF. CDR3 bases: TGTGCCAGCACACTGGGGTGGAATTCACCCCTCCACTTT.

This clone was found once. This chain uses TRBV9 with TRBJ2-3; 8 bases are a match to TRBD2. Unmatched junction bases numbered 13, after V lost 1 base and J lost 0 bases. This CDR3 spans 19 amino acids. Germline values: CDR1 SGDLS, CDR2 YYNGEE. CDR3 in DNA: TGTGCCAGCAGCGTACATGGCGCGGGGGGTATGAGGAGCACAGATACGCAGTATTTT. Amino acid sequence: CASSVHGAGGMRSTDTQYF.

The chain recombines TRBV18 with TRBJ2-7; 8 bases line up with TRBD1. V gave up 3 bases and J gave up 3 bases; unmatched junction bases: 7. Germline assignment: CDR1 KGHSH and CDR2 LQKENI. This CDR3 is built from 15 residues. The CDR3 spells CASSPPDRAGYEQYF. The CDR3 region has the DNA TGTGCCAGCTCACCCCCGGACAGGGCGGGCTACGAGCAGTACTTC.

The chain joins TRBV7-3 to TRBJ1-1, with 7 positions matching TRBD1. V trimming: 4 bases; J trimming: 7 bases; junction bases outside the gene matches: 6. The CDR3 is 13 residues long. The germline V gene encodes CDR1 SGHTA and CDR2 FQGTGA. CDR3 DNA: TGTGCCAGCAGCTCCCGGGACAGAAGTGAAGCTTTCTTT. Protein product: CASSSRDRSEAFF.

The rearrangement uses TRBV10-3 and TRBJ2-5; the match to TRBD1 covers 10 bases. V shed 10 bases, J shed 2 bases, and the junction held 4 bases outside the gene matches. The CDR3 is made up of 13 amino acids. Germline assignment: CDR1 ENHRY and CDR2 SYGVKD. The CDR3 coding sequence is TGTGCCACTTTGGACAGGGGGCAAGAGACCCAGTACTTC. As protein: CATLDRGQETQYF.

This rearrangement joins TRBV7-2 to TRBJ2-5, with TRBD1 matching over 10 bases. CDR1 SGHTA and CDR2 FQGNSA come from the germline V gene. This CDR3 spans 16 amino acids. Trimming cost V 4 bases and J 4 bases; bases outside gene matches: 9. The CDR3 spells CASSSTGGAGRETQYF. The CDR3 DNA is TGTGCCAGCAGCTCGACAGGGGGCGCGGGGAGAGAGACCCAGTACTTC.

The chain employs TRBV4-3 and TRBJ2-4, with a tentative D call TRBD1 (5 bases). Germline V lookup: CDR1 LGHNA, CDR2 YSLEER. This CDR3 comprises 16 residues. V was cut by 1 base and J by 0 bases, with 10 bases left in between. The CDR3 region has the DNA TGCGCCAGCAGCCAAGCGCCAGGGTTAGCCAAAAACATTCAGTACTTC. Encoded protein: CASSQAPGLAKNIQYF.

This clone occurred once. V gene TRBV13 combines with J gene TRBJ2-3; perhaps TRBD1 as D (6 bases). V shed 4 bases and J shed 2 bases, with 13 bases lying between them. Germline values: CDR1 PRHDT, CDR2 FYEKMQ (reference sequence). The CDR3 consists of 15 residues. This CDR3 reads CASSWPGHNTDTQYF. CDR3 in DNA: TGTGCCAGCAGCTGGCCGGGACATAACACAGATACGCAGTATTTT. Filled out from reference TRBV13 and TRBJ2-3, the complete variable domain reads AAGVIQSPRHLIKEKRETATLKCYPIPRHDTVYWYQQGPGQDPQFLISFYEKMQSDKGSIPDRFSAQQFSDYHSELNMSSLELGDSALYFCASSWPGHNTDTQYFGPGTRLTVL.

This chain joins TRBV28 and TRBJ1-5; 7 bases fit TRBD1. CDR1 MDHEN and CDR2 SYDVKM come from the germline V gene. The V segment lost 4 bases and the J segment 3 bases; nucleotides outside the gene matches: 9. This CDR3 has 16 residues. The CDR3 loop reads CASSSYGTVFNQPQHF. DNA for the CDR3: TGTGCCAGCAGTTCATACGGGACAGTTTTCAATCAGCCCCAGCATTTT.

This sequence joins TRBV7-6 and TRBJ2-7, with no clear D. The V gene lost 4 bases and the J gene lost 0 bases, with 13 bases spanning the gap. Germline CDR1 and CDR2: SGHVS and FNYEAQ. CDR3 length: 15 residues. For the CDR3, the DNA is TGTGCCAGCAGCTCTGACTGGGGAAGCTCCTACGAGCAGTACTTC. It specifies CASSSDWGSSYEQYF.

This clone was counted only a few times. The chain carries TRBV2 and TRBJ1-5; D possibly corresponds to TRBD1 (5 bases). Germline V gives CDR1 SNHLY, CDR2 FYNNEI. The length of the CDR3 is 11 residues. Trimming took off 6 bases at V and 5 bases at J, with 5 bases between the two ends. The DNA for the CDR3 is TGTGCCAGCAGGGGGGATCAGCCCCAGCATTTT. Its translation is CASRGDQPQHF.

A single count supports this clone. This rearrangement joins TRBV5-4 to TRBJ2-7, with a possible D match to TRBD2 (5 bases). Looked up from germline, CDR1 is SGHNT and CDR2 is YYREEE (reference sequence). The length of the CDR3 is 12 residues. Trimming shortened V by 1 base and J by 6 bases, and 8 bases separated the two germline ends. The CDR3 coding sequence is TGTGCCAGCAGCTTGCCGGGGTTCGAGCAGTACTTC. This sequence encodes CASSLPGFEQYF.

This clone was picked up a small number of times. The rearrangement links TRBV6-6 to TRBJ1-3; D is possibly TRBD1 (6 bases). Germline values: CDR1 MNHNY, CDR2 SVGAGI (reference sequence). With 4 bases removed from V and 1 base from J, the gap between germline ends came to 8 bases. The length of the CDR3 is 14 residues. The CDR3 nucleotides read TGTGCCAGCAGTTCACAGGGATCTGGAAACACCATATATTTT. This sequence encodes CASSSQGSGNTIYF.

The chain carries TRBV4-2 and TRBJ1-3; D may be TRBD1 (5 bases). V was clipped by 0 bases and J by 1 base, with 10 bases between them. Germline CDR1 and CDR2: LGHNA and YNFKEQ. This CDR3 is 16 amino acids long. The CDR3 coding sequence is TGTGCCAGCAGCCAAGAGGGGGGGGGTTCTGGAAACACCATATATTTT. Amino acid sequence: CASSQEGGGSGNTIYF.

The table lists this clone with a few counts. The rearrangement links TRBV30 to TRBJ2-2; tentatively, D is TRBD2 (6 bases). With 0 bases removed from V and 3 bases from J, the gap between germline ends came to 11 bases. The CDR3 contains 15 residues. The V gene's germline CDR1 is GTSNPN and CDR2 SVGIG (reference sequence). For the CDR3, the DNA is TGTGCCTGGAGTGTCCTTGGGACTCACACCGGGGAGCTGTTTTTT. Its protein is CAWSVLGTHTGELFF. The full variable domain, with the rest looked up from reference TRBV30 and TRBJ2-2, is SQTIHQWPATLVQPVGSPLSLECTVEGTSNPNLYWYRQAAGRGLQLLFYSVGIGQISSEVPQNLSASRPQDRQFILSSKKLLLSDSGFYLCAWSVLGTHTGELFFGEGSRLTVL.

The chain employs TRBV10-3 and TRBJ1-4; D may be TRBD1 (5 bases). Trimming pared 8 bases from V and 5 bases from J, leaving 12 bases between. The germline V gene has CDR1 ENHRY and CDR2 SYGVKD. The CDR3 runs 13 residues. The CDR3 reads CAISAGLNEKLFF. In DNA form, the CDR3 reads TGTGCCATCTCTGCAGGGCTGAATGAAAAACTGTTTTTT.

The CDR3: CASSLGQGYGTDTQYF. The DNA for the CDR3 is TGTGCCAGCAGCTTAGGACAGGGGTATGGCACAGATACGCAGTATTTT. The V call is TRBV7-6, the J call TRBJ2-3; 8 positions agree with TRBD1. Germline V gene lookup returns CDR1 SGHVS and CDR2 FNYEAQ. J lost 1 base, V lost 1 base, and 4 bases had no gene match. The CDR3 length is 16 residues. The whole variable domain, filled in from reference TRBV7-6 and TRBJ2-3, reads GAGVSQSPRYKVTKRGQDVALRCDPISGHVSLYWYRQALGQGPEFLTYFNYEAQQDKSGLPNDRFSAERPEGSISTLTIQRTEQRDSAMYRCASSLGQGYGTDTQYFGPGTRLTVL.

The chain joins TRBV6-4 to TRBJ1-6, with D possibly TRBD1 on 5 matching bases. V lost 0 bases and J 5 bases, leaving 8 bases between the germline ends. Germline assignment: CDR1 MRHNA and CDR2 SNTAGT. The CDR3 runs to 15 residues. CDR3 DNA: TGTGCCAGCAGTGACTCGACAGCAAATAATTCACCCCTCCACTTT. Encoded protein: CASSDSTANNSPLHF.